Below, one T cell receptor (beta chain) is given with its context. CDR3 length: 14 amino acids. Germline values: CDR1 SGHDT, CDR2 YYEEEE. The V end was cut by 7 bases, the J end by 2 bases, with 15 bases between. This sample was taken from a study of blood T cell repertoires in COVID-19. Turning to the study itself: The cDNA or gDNA used as material had been derived from T cells, B-cell-depleted T cells, or PBMCs.

It was during active infection that Seattle patients were enrolled and then longitudinally followed. Authors' analysis steps: How many nucleated cells were present was estimated from reference gene primer amplification. The protocol was immunoSEQ multiplex PCR, while the TCRdb copy is restricted to in-frame clones and leaves out a portion. The DNA was the basis for D and trimming; V, J and clone size are from that table. Of fewer than 45,000 clones detected, just under 75% appear once; the ten largest clones hold about 10%. The TCR comes from a man aged 65 to 79 with COVID-19, enrolled during active disease. Specimen: peripheral blood. The rearrangement links TRBV5-6 to TRBJ1-2, with a tentative D call TRBD1 (5 bases). The chain's CDR3 is CASLPGQGNYGYTF. CDR3 in DNA: TGTGCCAGCCTTCCCGGGCAGGGCAACTATGGCTACACCTTC.